A single T cell receptor beta chain is shown here with its context. Profiled with immunoSEQ multiplex PCR; TCRdb holds only in-frame clones, not every one. The table shows 30,000 to 45,000 clones, with around 88% occurring only once. The data stem from a study of T cells in localized non-small cell lung cancer. V was trimmed by 3 bases and J by 7 bases, leaving 13 bases between them. The CDR3 consists of 14 residues. Germline values: CDR1 MGHDK, CDR2 SYGVNS. The sequence derives from a woman aged 35-75 years with stage I lung adenocarcinoma. The chain joins TRBV25-1 to TRBJ2-1; tentatively, D is TRBD2 (5 bases). The input for sequencing was peripheral blood, taken before any cancer treatment. The CDR3 DNA follows: TGTGCCAGCAGTGACGACGCGAGGGAGAATGAGCAGTTCTTC. Encoded protein: CASSDDARENEQFF.